These 25 T cell receptor beta chains originate from one sample sequenced in a study of cytomegalovirus exposure and HLA in healthy donors. A multiplex PCR was run with 60 Vbeta primers and 13 Jbeta primers. Data came from immunoSEQ multiplex PCR; TCRdb stores just in-frame clones and leaves some out. The table lists about 210,000 clones. Sequencing was performed on PBMCs. The receptors were gathered from a woman aged 25 to 39 in good health and CMV-seropositive.

With regard to this clone: Because the CDR3's place on the DNA is in doubt, the DNA is left out and the CDR3 is given as listed by TCRdb. Other nucleotide sequences from this sample produce the same CDR3. The chain is built from TRBV6-5 and TRBJ2-7; the table assigns TRBD1, which was not confirmed against the DNA. CDR1 MNHEY and CDR2 SVGAGI come from the germline V gene. The CDR3 spans 16 residues, counting both ends. The CDR3 sequence: CASSSSIGQKTYEQYF.

The rearrangement joins TRBV10-3 to TRBJ2-1; D is possibly TRBD1 (6 bases). Deletions cut 10 bases from V and 4 bases from J, with 14 bases between. In germline, CDR1 is ENHRY, CDR2 SYGVKD. This CDR3 region has 13 residues. CDR3 in DNA: TGTGCCAAGTCCCCGGGACAATACAATGAGCAGTTCTTC. It translates to CAKSPGQYNEQFF.

The V gene is TRBV27, the J gene TRBJ1-5; tentative D call: TRBD1 (6 bases). Germline CDR1 is MNHEY and CDR2 is SMNVEV (reference sequence). The CDR3 is made up of 12 amino acids. Trimming removed 6 bases from V and 7 bases from J, with 10 bases in between. DNA for the CDR3: TGTGCCAGCAGAAGGCAGGGGCAGCCCCAGCATTTT. It codes for CASRRQGQPQHF.

The chain uses TRBV4-1 and TRBJ2-7; 12 bases are a match to TRBD2. CDR1 MGHRA and CDR2 YSYEKL come from the germline V gene. V lost 1 base, J lost 8 bases, and 3 bases stayed unmatched. CDR3 size: 14 residues. This chain's CDR3 is CASSQGLAGAQQYF. DNA of the CDR3: TGCGCCAGCAGCCAAGGACTAGCGGGGGCCCAGCAGTACTTC.

The chain is built from TRBV25-1 and TRBJ1-1; D perhaps matches TRBD1 (5 bases). CDR3 length: 14 residues. Trimming took 0 bases from V and 3 from J, leaving 8 bases between them. Germline CDR1 reads MGHDK; CDR2 reads SYGVNS. CDR3 bases: TGTGCCAGCAGTGAATATTTAGGGGACACTGAAGCTTTCTTT. Residues: CASSEYLGDTEAFF.

The chain links TRBV10-3 to TRBJ2-7, with TRBD1 identical over 11 bases. Germline-derived CDR1 and CDR2 are ENHRY and SYGVKD. The CDR3 length is 15 residues. J gave up 3 bases and V 0 bases, and 1 base lay outside the gene matches. The CDR3 DNA reads as TGTGCCATCAGTGAGTCCGGGACAGGGGGCTACGAGCAGTACTTC. It specifies CAISESGTGGYEQYF.

The chain uses TRBV7-6 and TRBJ1-5; 7 bases match TRBD1. The V and J ends lost 1 base and 4 bases, in that order; junction bases with no gene match: 4. Germline-derived CDR1 and CDR2 are SGHVS and FNYEAQ. This CDR3 has 15 residues. CDR3 sequence: CASSLGVTGNQPQHF. DNA for the CDR3: TGTGCCAGCAGCTTAGGCGTGACAGGGAATCAGCCCCAGCATTTT.

The chain carries TRBV7-2 and TRBJ2-1; TRBD2 matches 7 bases. V gave up 0 bases and J gave up 4 bases; unmatched junction bases: 3. Per germline, CDR1 SGHTA and CDR2 FQGNSA. The CDR3 has 15 amino acids. CDR3: CASSLAGGEYNEQFF. The CDR3 DNA reads TGTGCCAGCAGCTTAGCGGGGGGGGAATACAATGAGCAGTTCTTC.

The chain has TRBV5-1 and TRBJ2-1, with TRBD2 as a possible D gene (6 bases). Germline loops: CDR1 SGHRS, CDR2 YFSETQ. The CDR3 consists of 15 residues. Trimming stripped 1 base from V and 6 bases from J, with 14 bases between. The CDR3 nucleotides read TGCGCCAGCAGCTTGAAGCAGTCGCGGGGCAATGAGCAGTTCTTC. Translated: CASSLKQSRGNEQFF. Together with reference TRBV5-1 and TRBJ2-1, the CDR3 gives the full variable domain: KAGVTQTPRYLIKTRGQQVTLSCSPISGHRSVSWYQQTPGQGLQFLFEYFSETQRNKGNFPGRFSGRQFSNSRSEMNVSTLELGDSALYLCASSLKQSRGNEQFFGPGTRLTVL.

The chain is built from TRBV11-3 and TRBJ2-1; D is perhaps TRBD1 (6 bases). Trimming removed 0 bases at V and 7 bases at J, with 7 bases between. Germline CDR1 is SGHNT and CDR2 is YENEEA. This CDR3 has 13 amino acids. The CDR3 region is CASSLEGANEQFF. As DNA, the CDR3 is TGTGCCAGCAGCTTAGAGGGGGCAAATGAGCAGTTCTTC.

The chain carries TRBV7-2 and TRBJ1-6; 7 bases are shared with TRBD1. Looked up from germline, CDR1 is SGHTA and CDR2 is FQGNSA. The CDR3 covers 13 residues. J lost 14 bases, V lost 6 bases, and 10 bases had no gene match. DNA of the CDR3: TGTGCCAGCAGTCGAGGACAGGAGCTAACCCTCCACTTT. This translates into CASSRGQELTLHF.

V is TRBV5-1 and J is TRBJ2-1; TRBD2 matches 9 bases. With 4 bases clipped from V and 2 bases from J, the junction kept 7 bases outside the gene matches. CDR1 SGHRS and CDR2 YFSETQ come from the germline V gene. The CDR3 has 16 residues. Here the CDR3 reads CASSPEPSGAYNEQFF. CDR3 nucleotides: TGCGCCAGCAGCCCCGAACCTAGCGGGGCCTACAATGAGCAGTTCTTC.

The rearrangement uses TRBV7-7 and TRBJ2-3; 8 bases agree with TRBD1. The junction had 10 bases not matched to a gene; V was cut back by 6 bases and J by 8 bases. This CDR3 has 14 residues. In germline, CDR1 is SSHAT, CDR2 FNYEAQ (reference sequence). CDR3 coding DNA: TGTGCCAGCAGTGGACAGGGCGAACCGGCTACGCAGTATTTT. Residues: CASSGQGEPATQYF.

The chain couples TRBV7-9 to TRBJ2-7; TRBD2 matches at 7 bases. CDR1 SEHNR and CDR2 FQNEAQ come from the germline V gene (reference sequence). CDR3 length: 18 amino acids. V lost 1 base to trimming and J lost 2 bases; unmatched junction nucleotides: 14. CDR3 nucleotides: TGTGCCAGCAGCTTAGAATTGGGAGGGTCAGCCTCACCCTACGAGCAGTACTTC. Translated: CASSLELGGSASPYEQYF.

This sequence joins TRBV10-3 and TRBJ2-5; 14 bases align to TRBD2. The CDR3 has 15 residues. CDR1 and CDR2 from the germline V gene are ENHRY and SYGVKD. V was pared by 2 bases and J by 5 bases, with 1 base of the junction left unmatched. The CDR3 bases are TGTGCCATCAGTGAGGGACTAGCGGGAGGCGAGACCCAGTACTTC. Translated, it gives CAISEGLAGGETQYF.

The rearrangement joins TRBV5-6 to TRBJ1-6; perhaps TRBD1 as D (6 bases). V was clipped by 4 bases and J by 6 bases, with 17 bases between them. Germline loops: CDR1 SGHDT, CDR2 YYEEEE. This CDR3 spans 16 amino acids. The CDR3 spells CASSLGTLRINSPLHF. Here the CDR3 DNA reads TGTGCCAGCAGCCTCGGGACACTAAGAATTAATTCACCCCTCCACTTT. Full variable domain (rest looked up from reference TRBV5-6 and TRBJ1-6): DAGVTQSPTHLIKTRGQQVTLRCSPKSGHDTVSWYQQALGQGPQFIFQYYEEEERQRGNFPDRFSGHQFPNYSSELNVNALLLGDSALYLCASSLGTLRINSPLHFGNGTRLTVT.

This chain uses TRBV6-5 with TRBJ1-5; D might be TRBD1 (6 bases). Looked up from germline, CDR1 is MNHEY and CDR2 is SVGAGI. V gave up 6 bases and J gave up 5 bases, with 17 bases separating them. This CDR3 is 15 amino acids long. The chain's CDR3 is CASSSSNRAHQPQHF. The DNA for the CDR3 is TGTGCCAGCAGCTCATCGAACAGGGCTCATCAGCCCCAGCATTTT.

The chain has TRBV30 and TRBJ1-5; D is unresolved. Germline values: CDR1 GTSNPN, CDR2 SVGIG (reference sequence). V lost 0 bases to trimming and J lost 2 bases, with 5 bases between them. CDR3 length: 13 residues. This chain's CDR3 is CAWSVEGNQPQHF. DNA of the CDR3: TGTGCCTGGAGTGTAGAGGGCAATCAGCCCCAGCATTTT.

The J gene is TRBJ2-3, the V gene TRBV9; a weak D match, TRBD2 (7 bases). This CDR3 is 16 amino acids long. Looked up from germline, CDR1 is SGDLS and CDR2 is YYNGEE. Trimming took off 3 bases at V and 0 bases at J, with 14 bases between the two ends. Here the CDR3 DNA reads TGTGCCAGCAGCGCCGATGGGGGGGCTAGCACAGATACGCAGTATTTT. It is translated as CASSADGGASTDTQYF. Full variable domain (rest looked up from reference TRBV9 and TRBJ2-3): DSGVTQTPKHLITATGQRVTLRCSPRSGDLSVYWYQQSLDQGLQFLIQYYNGEERAKGNILERFSAQQFPDLHSELNLSSLELGDSALYFCASSADGGASTDTQYFGPGTRLTVL.

The chain employs TRBV7-9 and TRBJ1-2; tentative D call: TRBD1 (5 bases). Germline V gene lookup returns CDR1 SEHNR and CDR2 FQNEAQ (reference sequence). V was shortened by 4 bases and J by 9 bases, with 12 bases between the two germline ends. The CDR3 extends over 12 amino acids. DNA for the CDR3: TGTGCCAGCAGCTCTGGGACTATTAGCTACACCTTC. Translated: CASSSGTISYTF.

The rearrangement links TRBV6-1 to TRBJ1-1, with a weak D call TRBD1 (5 bases). Germline lookup yields CDR1 MNHNS and CDR2 SASEGT. The CDR3 length is 14 residues. V lost 3 bases and J 1 base, leaving 9 bases between the germline ends. The CDR3 is CASSEWQGNTEAFF. For the CDR3, the DNA is TGTGCCAGCAGTGAGTGGCAGGGGAACACTGAAGCTTTCTTT.

The chain couples TRBV7-8 to TRBJ1-6, with TRBD1 matching 7 bases. J was trimmed by 7 bases and V by 1 base; bases with no gene match: 1. The CDR3 covers 14 residues. In germline, CDR1 is SGHVS, CDR2 FQNEAQ. The CDR3 sequence: CASSLVQGNSPLHF. CDR3 coding DNA: TGTGCCAGCAGCTTAGTACAGGGGAATTCACCCCTCCACTTT.

The chain recombines TRBV11-2 with TRBJ2-3, with 9 bases fitting TRBD2. J was trimmed by 5 bases and V by 4 bases; bases with no gene match: 13. Germline V gene data show CDR1 as SGHAT and CDR2 as FQNNGV. The length of the CDR3 is 17 residues. In nucleotides, the CDR3 is TGTGCCAGCAGCTGGACTAGCGCGCTTCGGGGGGAAGATACGCAGTATTTT. Its translation: CASSWTSALRGEDTQYF.

For this clone: Distinct nucleotide sequences in the sample also encode this CDR3. The genes are TRBV4-1 and TRBJ1-4; D is perhaps TRBD1 (5 bases). CDR1 MGHRA and CDR2 YSYEKL come from the germline V gene. The CDR3 consists of 14 residues. Trimming pared 0 bases from V and 7 bases from J, leaving 9 bases between. For the CDR3, the DNA is TGCGCCAGCAGCCAAGACCAGGGCAGTGAAAAACTGTTTTTT. Translated, it gives CASSQDQGSEKLFF.

V usage is TRBV11-2 and J usage is TRBJ2-7; 8 nucleotides agree with TRBD1. V lost 5 bases, J lost 5 bases, and 2 bases stayed unmatched. Germline CDR1 reads SGHAT; CDR2 reads FQNNGV. The CDR3 is 12 amino acids. The chain's CDR3 is CASSQTGDEQYF. CDR3 nucleotide sequence: TGTGCCAGCAGCCAGACAGGGGACGAGCAGTACTTC. The full variable domain, in which reference TRBV11-2 and TRBJ2-7 provide the parts outside the CDR3, is EAGVAQSPRYKIIEKRQSVAFWCNPISGHATLYWYQQILGQGPKLLIQFQNNGVVDDSQLPKDRFSAERLKGVDSTLKIQPAKLEDSAVYLCASSQTGDEQYFGPGTRLTVT.